This T cell receptor beta chain was sequenced during a study of CD8+CD57+ T cells in acquired aplastic anemia. Study-level results: Controls and patients did not differ significantly in CD8+ Simpson's diversity.

Germline CDR1 and CDR2: SNHLY and FYNNEI. The CDR3 is made up of 15 amino acids, end residues included. TCR beta VDJ and CDR3 profiles were obtained from a genomic DNA template. In TCRdb, the reads were re-called with MiXCR into one record per CDR3 protein. The table has more than 250,000 distinct CDR3 sequences, approximately 80% seen once. Comment on this clonotype: Its antigen remains unidentified. The DNA is left out, because the CDR3 cannot be placed on it with certainty; the CDR3 is given as TCRdb lists it.

It was patients with CD8+CD57+ cell expansion by flow cytometry who were chosen for sequencing. The gene calls are TRBV2 and TRBJ2-3; the table's D gene call, TRBD1, was not cross checked with the DNA. This clonotype was obtained from a human donor with aplastic anemia. The specimen was sorted CD4+, CD8+, or CD8+CD57+ T cells (not recorded which) from PBMCs. This CDR3 is CACGDGGTDTQYFYF.